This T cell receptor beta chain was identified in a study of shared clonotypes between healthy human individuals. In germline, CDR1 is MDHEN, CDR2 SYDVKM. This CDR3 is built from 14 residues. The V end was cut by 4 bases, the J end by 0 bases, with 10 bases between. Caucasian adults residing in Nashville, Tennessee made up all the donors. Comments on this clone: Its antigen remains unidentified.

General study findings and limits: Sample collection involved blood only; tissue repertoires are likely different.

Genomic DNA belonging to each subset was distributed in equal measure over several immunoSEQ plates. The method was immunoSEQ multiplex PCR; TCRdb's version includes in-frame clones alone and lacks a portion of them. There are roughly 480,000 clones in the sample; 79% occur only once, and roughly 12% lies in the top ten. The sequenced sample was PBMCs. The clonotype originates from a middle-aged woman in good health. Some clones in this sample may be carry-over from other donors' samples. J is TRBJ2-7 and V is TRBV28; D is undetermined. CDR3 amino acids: CASSSPQDSYEQYF. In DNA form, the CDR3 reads TGTGCCAGCAGTTCCCCCCAGGACTCCTACGAGCAGTACTTC.